The clone carrying this T cell receptor (beta chain) appeared a few times. Its antigen remains unidentified. The CDR3 covers 17 residues. The V segment lost 2 bases and the J segment 3 bases; nucleotides outside the gene matches: 6. The data originate from a study of identical twins. Findings of the study overall: Out-of-frame alpha sequences common to twins exhibited an excess of low generation probability.

After template switching added a universal primer site, the resulting cDNA carried unique molecular identifiers. Each CDR3 protein is one row after TCRdb ran MiXCR on the 5' RACE reads. This table has roughly 770,000 distinct CDR3 sequences, approximately 18% appearing once. A further study also used this sample, focusing on T cells expressing NK-cell markers. This second study says: The HCMV specificity of the expanded NKG2C+ T cell clones stayed unresolved.

This chain links TRBV12-3 or TRBV12-4 with TRBJ2-2, with 10 bases fitting TRBD2. The specimen sequenced was PBMCs. This sequence originates from a woman younger than 35 in good health. The CDR3 protein is CASSLLLAGAHTGELFF. The CDR3, as DNA: TGTGCCAGCAGTTTACTCCTAGCGGGAGCACACACCGGGGAGCTGTTTTTT.